This T cell receptor beta chain was recovered during a study of shared clonotypes between healthy human individuals. Study as a whole: Researchers drew samples from two women and a few men aged 18 to 49. CD4 naive cells filled three plates per donor, CD4 memory three, CD8 naive two and CD8 memory one.

Naive CD8 cells comprised CD45RO-negative, CCR7-positively selected cells, excluding terminally differentiated effector memory CD45RA+ cells. Those who donated, Caucasian adults without exception, all lived in Nashville, Tennessee. There are 20 residues in the CDR3. Trimming removed 1 base at V and 0 bases at J, with 19 bases between. Germline V gives CDR1 MNHEY, CDR2 SMNVEV (reference sequence). Original processing notes: There were no quality scores in the junction-only immunoSEQ sequences, so filtering differed. The assay was immunoSEQ multiplex PCR, and TCRdb's table has in-frame clones only and misses some. V and J calls and clone size are those listed in that table; D and trimming were worked out from the DNA. The sample lists 750,000 to 1,000,000 clones; about 92% were seen once.

J is TRBJ2-6 and V is TRBV27, with D perhaps assigned TRBD1 or TRBD2 (5 bases each). Sequencing used naive CD8+ T cells sorted from blood. The origin of this receptor is a man between 25 and 39 years old in good health. Here the CDR3 reads CASSLLYPGTVHSGANVLTF. The CDR3, as DNA: TGTGCCAGCAGTTTATTATACCCCGGGACGGTCCACTCTGGGGCCAACGTCCTGACTTTC.